The entry below gives a single T cell receptor (beta chain) sequence along with its context. These data come from a study of T cells after yellow fever vaccination. TCRdb reanalysed the 5' RACE reads using MiXCR and keeps one entry per CDR3 protein. Of about 400,000 distinct CDR3 sequences listed, roughly 11% are singletons. The CDR3 has 13 residues. Germline CDR1 is MNHNS and CDR2 is SASEGT. This clonotype originated in a man younger than 35 who received the YFV17D yellow fever vaccine. Sequences were derived from PBMCs, sampled on the day of the first yellow fever vaccination. V usage is TRBV6-1 and J usage is TRBJ2-5, with D maybe TRBD1 (6 bases). CDR3 nucleotides: TGTGTAACGGGGAAGGACAGACAAGAGACCCAGTACTTC. This translates into CVTGKDRQETQYF.